Below, 19 T cell receptor beta chains from the same sample are listed, as sequenced in a study of shared clonotypes between healthy human individuals. The table came from immunoSEQ multiplex PCR; TCRdb's copy has only in-frame clones and leaves some out. The top ten clones hold approximately 1.5% of a sample with around 940,000 clones, 76% of them seen once. Source material: memory CD4+ T cells sorted from blood. Documented subset: CD45RA-negative fraction. The receptors here all came from a man in his late teens or twenties in good health.

The V call is TRBV4-1, the J call TRBJ1-2, with TRBD1 identical over 8 bases. Germline V lookup: CDR1 MGHRA, CDR2 YSYEKL. The ends lost 4 bases at V and 7 bases at J; junction bases unmatched: 8. This CDR3 region has 14 residues. This CDR3 is CASSPWTGPGGYTF. CDR3 nucleotides: TGCGCCAGCAGCCCTTGGACAGGGCCGGGTGGCTACACCTTC.

The CDR3: CASSLAASGKEEKLFF. The CDR3 nucleotides read TGCGCCAGCAGCCTGGCTGCCTCAGGGAAGGAGGAAAAACTGTTTTTT. The chain has TRBV5-1 and TRBJ1-4; D is possibly TRBD1 (5 bases). Germline V CDR1 and CDR2: SGHRS, YFSETQ. This CDR3 region has 16 residues. The ends were cut back, 4 bases at V and 8 bases at J, with 21 bases in the middle.

The chain employs TRBV7-9 and TRBJ1-3; a weak D match, TRBD1 (6 bases). Germline V gives CDR1 SEHNR, CDR2 FQNEAQ (reference sequence). V was shortened by 5 bases and J by 5 bases, with 13 bases between the two germline ends. This CDR3 spans 14 amino acids. CDR3 nucleotide sequence: TGTGCCAGCAGCCCCGGGGGCCCACGAAACACCATATATTTT. This translates into CASSPGGPRNTIYF.

This clone has a count of ten or more. V usage is TRBV19 and J usage is TRBJ2-7; 7 nucleotides align to TRBD2. V lost 4 bases to trimming and J lost 1 base; unmatched junction nucleotides: 7. This CDR3 has 15 amino acids. CDR1 is LNHDA, CDR2 SQIVND, per germline (reference sequence). This CDR3 is CASSRQPSGSYEQYF. CDR3 bases: TGTGCCAGTAGTAGACAGCCTAGCGGATCCTACGAGCAGTACTTC.

This clone was counted between two and nine times. This sequence joins TRBV5-6 and TRBJ1-4; 7 bases fit TRBD1. V lost 7 bases, J lost 8 bases, and 14 bases stayed unmatched. This CDR3 region has 15 residues. Germline CDR1 SGHDT, CDR2 YYEEEE. The CDR3 DNA sequence: TGTGCCAGCCATAGGACAGGATTGAACCTGGAAAAACTGTTTTTT. It specifies CASHRTGLNLEKLFF. The full variable domain, rest sourced from reference TRBV5-6 and TRBJ1-4, is DAGVTQSPTHLIKTRGQQVTLRCSPKSGHDTVSWYQQALGQGPQFIFQYYEEEERQRGNFPDRFSGHQFPNYSSELNVNALLLGDSALYLCASHRTGLNLEKLFFGSGTQLSVL.

The chain uses TRBV5-1 and TRBJ2-5, with D possibly TRBD2 on 5 matching bases. The CDR3 runs 14 residues. From germline, CDR1 is SGHRS and CDR2 YFSETQ. Trimming took 1 base from V and 11 from J, leaving 18 bases between them. DNA of the CDR3: TGCGCCAGCAGCTTGACGGTTTCTATCGGGGAGCAGTACTTC. It encodes CASSLTVSIGEQYF.

This clone was recorded only once. This chain connects TRBV6-1 to TRBJ2-7; D is unclear. This CDR3 has 15 amino acids. Germline V CDR1 and CDR2: MNHNS, SASEGT. The ends were cut back, 4 bases at V and 6 bases at J, with 19 bases in the middle. The CDR3 sequence: CASSGRTEFLGEQYF. The CDR3 DNA is TGTGCCAGCAGTGGACGTACGGAATTCCTAGGCGAGCAGTACTTC.

The rearrangement links TRBV7-2 to TRBJ1-5, with TRBD1 as a possible D gene (5 bases). V lost 4 bases, J lost 3 bases, and 13 bases lay in between. The CDR3 is made up of 15 amino acids. Germline-derived CDR1 and CDR2 are SGHTA and FQGNSA. CDR3 nucleotide sequence: TGTGCCAGCAGCTACGGGCAGGGCCTCAATCAGCCCCAGCATTTT. As protein: CASSYGQGLNQPQHF. Filled out from reference TRBV7-2 and TRBJ1-5, the complete variable domain reads GAGVSQSPSNKVTEKGKDVELRCDPISGHTALYWYRQSLGQGLEFLIYFQGNSAPDKSGLPSDRFSAERTGGSVSTLTIQRTQQEDSAVYLCASSYGQGLNQPQHFGDGTRLSIL.

This clone was found a few times. The chain has TRBV7-8 and TRBJ2-3, with 9 bases fitting TRBD1. The CDR3 consists of 16 residues. With V trimmed by 5 bases and J by 2 bases, 8 bases remained unmatched. CDR1 SGHVS and CDR2 FQNEAQ come from the germline V gene. DNA for the CDR3: TGTGCCAGCAGCCCTGCGGGACAGGGAATCACAGATACGCAGTATTTT. This translates into CASSPAGQGITDTQYF.

The chain joins TRBV14 to TRBJ1-1; D gene ambiguous. Germline V CDR1 and CDR2: SGHDN, FVKESK. V shed 4 bases and J shed 4 bases, with 16 bases lying between them. CDR3 length equals 15 residues. CDR3 DNA sequence: TGTGCCAGCAGCCGGTGGGAGGCTCGGGGCACTGAAGCTTTCTTT. It specifies CASSRWEARGTEAFF. Full variable domain (rest looked up from reference TRBV14 and TRBJ1-1): EAGVTQFPSHSVIEKGQTVTLRCDPISGHDNLYWYRRVMGKEIKFLLHFVKESKQDESGMPNNRFLAERTGGTYSTLKVQPAELEDSGVYFCASSRWEARGTEAFFGQGTRLTVV.

Concerning this clone: A read error is the likely source, as a far larger clone sits one nucleotide away. The chain recombines TRBV28 with TRBJ1-2; D unresolved. Per the germline V gene, CDR1 is MDHEN and CDR2 is SYDVKM. V dropped 2 bases and J dropped 4 bases, with 8 bases sitting between them. CDR3 size: 13 residues. CDR3 region: CASSLEGFYGYTF. Here the CDR3 DNA reads TGTGCCAGCAGTTTAGAGGGTTTCTATGGCTACACCTTC.

This clone was recorded once. The rearrangement uses TRBV6-1 and TRBJ2-3; 11 bases fit TRBD2. With V trimmed by 2 bases and J by 1 base, 14 bases remained unmatched. This CDR3 is built from 20 residues. Per the germline V gene, CDR1 is MNHNS and CDR2 is SASEGT. CDR3 region: CASSEYPRGWGLAGTDTQYF. In DNA, the CDR3 is TGTGCCAGCAGTGAATACCCCAGGGGCTGGGGACTAGCGGGCACAGATACGCAGTATTTT.

The CDR3 reads CATSTGLAGGQTDTQYF. The CDR3, as DNA: TGTGCCACCAGCACAGGACTAGCGGGGGGGCAGACAGATACGCAGTATTTT. The chain uses TRBV15 and TRBJ2-3; 15 bases line up with TRBD2. The CDR3 is made up of 17 amino acids. CDR1 LNHNV and CDR2 YYDKDF come from the germline V gene (reference sequence). V shed 4 bases, J shed 3 bases, and the junction held 5 bases outside the gene matches.

This clone was counted many times. This rearrangement joins TRBV5-1 to TRBJ1-6; 9 nucleotides align to TRBD1. The CDR3 contains 19 residues. CDR1 is SGHRS and CDR2 is YFSETQ in the germline V gene. V lost 0 bases to trimming and J lost 1 base; unmatched junction nucleotides: 8. The CDR3 here is CASSLEGQGLRSYNSPLHF. The CDR3 DNA follows: TGCGCCAGCAGCTTGGAGGGACAGGGTTTAAGGTCCTATAATTCACCCCTCCACTTT.

The gene calls are TRBV28 and TRBJ1-2; 9 bases line up with TRBD1. The CDR3 has 11 residues. The germline V gene encodes CDR1 MDHEN and CDR2 SYDVKM. The V and J ends lost 6 bases and 8 bases, in that order; junction bases with no gene match: 1. The CDR3 nucleotides are TGTGCCAGCAGGGACAGGGGCGGCTACACCTTC. It translates to CASRDRGGYTF.

The chain couples TRBV6-5 to TRBJ1-1, with 8 positions matching TRBD1. Looked up from germline, CDR1 is MNHEY and CDR2 is SVGAGI. Germline trimming cut 0 bases from V and 7 bases from J; bases unmatched to any gene: 4. The CDR3 spans 14 residues. In nucleotides, the CDR3 is TGTGCCAGCAGTTACTCGATAGGACAGGGTGAAGCTTTCTTT. It translates to CASSYSIGQGEAFF.

This clone was seen a few times. V gene TRBV30 combines with J gene TRBJ1-4; D gene ambiguous. There are 12 residues in the CDR3. Germline lookup yields CDR1 GTSNPN and CDR2 SVGIG (reference sequence). The V and J ends lost 0 bases and 10 bases respectively, with 9 bases between them. For the CDR3, the DNA is TGTGCCTGGAGTGTAGAGGAGCCAAAACTGTTTTTT. It translates to CAWSVEEPKLFF.

V usage is TRBV7-9 and J usage is TRBJ2-2, with TRBD2 as a possible D gene (5 bases). This CDR3 spans 13 amino acids. V was shortened by 1 base and J by 6 bases, with 6 bases between the two germline ends. CDR1 is SEHNR and CDR2 is FQNEAQ in the germline V gene (reference sequence). This CDR3 is CASSLVGAGELFF. Written as DNA, the CDR3 is TGTGCCAGCAGCTTAGTCGGGGCCGGGGAGCTGTTTTTT.

The chain recombines TRBV11-2 with TRBJ2-5; tentative D call: TRBD1 (6 bases). The CDR3 length is 16 residues. V dropped 5 bases and J dropped 4 bases, with 20 bases sitting between them. Germline CDR1 and CDR2: SGHAT and FQNNGV. CDR3: CASSPMMGALVETQYF. The CDR3 region has the DNA TGTGCCAGCAGCCCGATGATGGGGGCGCTGGTAGAGACCCAGTACTTC.